What follows are 23 T cell receptor beta chains derived from one specimen sequenced in a study of shared clonotypes between healthy human individuals. TCRdb's table, derived via immunoSEQ multiplex PCR, lists solely in-frame clones and lacks some. The sample shows 550,000 to 700,000 clones, 73% of them seen only once. Sequenced: memory CD4+ T cells sorted from blood. This sample's subset: CD45RA-negative fraction. The receptors were gathered from a woman aged 25 to 39 in good health.

The rearrangement uses TRBV25-1 and TRBJ2-3; no clear D gene. Trimming stripped 4 bases from V and 2 bases from J, with 16 bases between. This CDR3 is 16 amino acids long. The germline V gene has CDR1 MGHDK and CDR2 SYGVNS. The CDR3 DNA reads as TGTGCCAGCAGTGCTCTTCATCTAGGAGCCACAGATACGCAGTATTTT. Translating it yields CASSALHLGATDTQYF.

This clone was picked up many times. Within the sample, other DNA sequences also encode this same CDR3. V usage is TRBV5-1 and J usage is TRBJ1-1, with 8 bases matching TRBD1. CDR1 SGHRS and CDR2 YFSETQ come from the germline V gene. The CDR3 runs 12 residues. V trimming: 4 bases; J trimming: 8 bases; junction bases outside the gene matches: 4. This CDR3 reads CASSIGQGEAFF. In DNA form, the CDR3 reads TGCGCCAGCAGCATAGGACAGGGCGAAGCTTTCTTT.

This clone was detected once. The DNA of the CDR3 is TGTGCCATCAGTGGACTGGAGTACAATGAGCAGTTCTTC. Protein sequence: CAISGLEYNEQFF. The chain is built from TRBV10-3 and TRBJ2-1; D call uncertain. V gave up 4 bases and J gave up 4 bases, with 8 bases separating them. The CDR3 is 13 amino acids. The germline CDR1 and CDR2 sequences are ENHRY and SYGVKD.

The chain uses TRBV1 and TRBJ2-4; no DNA check was done on the table's D call, TRBD2. TRBV1 is noted as a pseudogene. This CDR3 region has 18 residues. The CDR3 protein is CTSSQDRASGSGKNIQYF. Written as DNA, the CDR3 is TGCACCAGCAGCCAAGATCGGGCTAGCGGGAGCGGCAAAAACATTCAGTACTTC.

The chain couples TRBV18 to TRBJ2-2; D might be TRBD1 (6 bases). With 6 bases removed from V and 6 bases from J, the gap between germline ends came to 11 bases. Germline V lookup: CDR1 KGHSH, CDR2 LQKENI. CDR3 size: 13 residues. The CDR3 protein is CASSLRQAGELFF. The CDR3 DNA reads as TGTGCCAGCTCCCTACGACAGGCCGGGGAGCTGTTTTTT.

The V and J genes are TRBV9 and TRBJ2-2, with a tentative D call TRBD2 (6 bases). From germline, CDR1 is SGDLS and CDR2 YYNGEE. This CDR3 is built from 16 residues. V was trimmed by 4 bases and J by 0 bases, leaving 13 bases between them. The CDR3 DNA sequence: TGTGCCAGCAGCCTTAGCGGAGCCGCGAACACCGGGGAGCTGTTTTTT. This sequence encodes CASSLSGAANTGELFF.

The chain is built from TRBV18 and TRBJ2-7, with TRBD1 as a possible D gene (6 bases). Germline CDR1 and CDR2: KGHSH and LQKENI. V lost 5 bases and J lost 7, with 12 bases in between. CDR3 length: 12 residues. DNA of the CDR3: TGTGCCAGCTCATCGGACAGTCGGGAGCAGTACTTC. As protein: CASSSDSREQYF.

The chain combines TRBV28 with TRBJ2-3, with 14 nucleotides matching TRBD2. Trimming removed 3 bases from V and 4 bases from J; junction bases left unmatched: 9. The CDR3 sequence is 18 residues long. Germline V gene sequence: CDR1 MDHEN, CDR2 SYDVKM. DNA of the CDR3: TGTGCCAGCAGTTTTTTTGGGACTAGCGGGAGTTCATCAGATACGCAGTATTTT. Translating it yields CASSFFGTSGSSSDTQYF.

Only one count was recorded for this clone. V usage is TRBV6-1 and J usage is TRBJ2-3; D is unclear. Germline-derived CDR1 and CDR2 are MNHNS and SASEGT. The CDR3 runs to 13 residues. Between the trimmed V and J ends, which lost 1 base and 14 bases, there was a span of 16 bases. The CDR3, as DNA: TGTGCCAGCAGTGAAGGGCCCGGGCTGGTGGCGTATTTT. This gives the protein CASSEGPGLVAYF.

The chain combines TRBV30 with TRBJ2-7; D unresolved. Deletions cut 5 bases from V and 0 bases from J, with 14 bases between. Germline V gene sequence: CDR1 GTSNPN, CDR2 SVGIG (reference sequence). The CDR3 has 14 residues. In DNA, the CDR3 is TGTGCCTGGGCGCTCGGCCCTATCTCCTACGAGCAGTACTTC. Its translation is CAWALGPISYEQYF.

V is TRBV27 and J is TRBJ2-6; D remains ambiguous. This CDR3 has 15 amino acids. Per germline, CDR1 MNHEY and CDR2 SMNVEV (reference sequence). Trimming pared 2 bases from V and 2 bases from J, leaving 7 bases between. Here the CDR3 reads CASSLIYTGANVLTF. CDR3 nucleotide sequence: TGTGCCAGCAGTTTAATTTACACTGGGGCCAACGTCCTGACTTTC.

CDR3 sequence (DNA): TGTGCCAGCAGTGAGGCAGGAGCTATCTCTGGAAACACCATATATTTT. It translates to CASSEAGAISGNTIYF. The chain joins TRBV2 to TRBJ1-3; D remains unclear. The CDR3 extends over 16 amino acids. V lost 3 bases to trimming and J lost 0 bases, with 12 bases between them. In germline, CDR1 is SNHLY, CDR2 FYNNEI.

This clone came up many times. V is TRBV2 and J is TRBJ1-2, with 7 nucleotides matching TRBD1. With V trimmed by 5 bases and J by 6 bases, 6 bases remained unmatched. The CDR3 spans 13 residues. Germline lookup yields CDR1 SNHLY and CDR2 FYNNEI. The CDR3 DNA is TGTGCCAGCAGTCACGGGACAGCCCATGGCTACACCTTC. Amino acids: CASSHGTAHGYTF.

The CDR3 here is CASSSSRGSSYEQYF. Here the CDR3 DNA reads TGCGCCAGCAGCTCAAGTCGCGGGAGCTCCTACGAGCAGTACTTC. The rearrangement uses TRBV5-1 and TRBJ2-7, with TRBD2 matching 7 bases. From germline, CDR1 is SGHRS and CDR2 YFSETQ. This CDR3 comprises 15 residues. Trimming cost V 3 bases and J 0 bases; bases outside gene matches: 6.

This chain connects TRBV18 to TRBJ1-1; D remains unclear. In germline, CDR1 is KGHSH, CDR2 LQKENI. The CDR3 length is 15 residues. V was trimmed by 0 bases and J by 1 base, leaving 9 bases between them. CDR3 protein: CASSPPSFRNTEAFF. The CDR3 DNA follows: TGTGCCAGCTCACCACCTTCTTTCCGGAACACTGAAGCTTTCTTT.

The sample holds one count of this clone. The genes are TRBV20-1 and TRBJ2-1; TRBD2 matches at 8 bases. The V and J ends lost 8 bases and 6 bases, in that order; junction bases with no gene match: 3. CDR1 DFQATT and CDR2 SNEGSKA come from the germline V gene (reference sequence). The CDR3 contains 11 residues. CDR3 residues: CSRAGGNEQFF. In DNA form, the CDR3 reads TGCAGTCGCGCGGGAGGCAATGAGCAGTTCTTC.

This clone appeared once. The chain recombines TRBV28 with TRBJ2-7; D assignment may be TRBD1 or TRBD2 (7 bases each). Trimming left V 6 bases short and J 0 bases short, with 15 bases between. CDR3 length: 15 residues. Germline CDR1 MDHEN, CDR2 SYDVKM. Here the CDR3 DNA reads TGTGCCAGCAGCCAGGGGGGGCCGAGCTCCTACGAGCAGTACTTC. Its protein product is CASSQGGPSSYEQYF.

This sequence joins TRBV27 and TRBJ2-3, with 9 bases identical to TRBD2. The CDR3 contains 18 residues. J lost 1 base, V lost 5 bases, and 13 bases had no gene match. CDR1 MNHEY and CDR2 SMNVEV come from the germline V gene (reference sequence). CDR3 bases: TGTGCCAGCAGTCCCCGTGGTAGCGGGAGTAGGGGCACAGATACGCAGTATTTT. Amino acid sequence: CASSPRGSGSRGTDTQYF.

The chain recombines TRBV5-4 with TRBJ2-7; D might be TRBD2 (5 bases). V was pared by 4 bases and J by 3 bases, with 8 bases between. Germline CDR1 reads SGHNT; CDR2 reads YYREEE (reference sequence). This CDR3 region has 12 residues. CDR3 sequence reads: CASSHDYYEQYF. The CDR3 DNA follows: TGTGCCAGCAGCCACGACTACTACGAGCAGTACTTC.

The J gene is TRBJ2-5, the V gene TRBV5-1; 7 nucleotides agree with TRBD1. The V segment lost 2 bases and the J segment 5 bases; nucleotides outside the gene matches: 9. The germline CDR1 and CDR2 sequences are SGHRS and YFSETQ. CDR3 size: 15 residues. The CDR3 region is CASSFFTGTEETQYF. The CDR3 coding sequence is TGCGCCAGCAGCTTTTTCACCGGGACAGAGGAGACCCAGTACTTC. Based on the CDR3 plus reference TRBV5-1 and TRBJ2-5, the full variable domain is KAGVTQTPRYLIKTRGQQVTLSCSPISGHRSVSWYQQTPGQGLQFLFEYFSETQRNKGNFPGRFSGRQFSNSRSEMNVSTLELGDSALYLCASSFFTGTEETQYFGPGTRLLVL.

V gene TRBV6-5 combines with J gene TRBJ1-2; TRBD1 is a possible D gene (6 bases). V lost 7 bases and J 10 bases, leaving 22 bases between the germline ends. This CDR3 contains 14 residues. Germline CDR1 and CDR2: MNHEY and SVGAGI. The CDR3 reads CASTPRQDPRNYTF. The CDR3 DNA is TGTGCCAGCACCCCGAGACAGGACCCTCGTAACTACACCTTC.

The chain has TRBV4-1 and TRBJ2-7; D unclear. Trimming cost V 4 bases and J 5 bases, with 18 bases left between them. Looked up from germline, CDR1 is MGHRA and CDR2 is YSYEKL. This CDR3 has 15 amino acids. The CDR3 sequence: CASSRETVELNEQYF. The CDR3 DNA sequence: TGCGCCAGCAGCCGAGAGACGGTGGAACTGAACGAGCAGTACTTC.

This chain links TRBV7-8 with TRBJ2-1; D possibly uses TRBD1 or TRBD2 (5 bases each). Per germline, CDR1 SGHVS and CDR2 FQNEAQ. The V end lost 5 bases, the J end lost 7 bases, and 12 bases lay between the germline ends. This CDR3 region has 13 residues. CDR3 amino acids: CASSAGTTNEQFF. The CDR3 nucleotides are TGTGCCAGCAGCGCCGGGACGACGAATGAGCAGTTCTTC. Full variable domain (remainder filled in from reference TRBV7-8 and TRBJ2-1): GAGVSQSPRYKVAKRGQDVALRCDPISGHVSLFWYQQALGQGPEFLTYFQNEAQLDKSGLPSDRFFAERPEGSVSTLKIQRTQQEDSAVYLCASSAGTTNEQFFGPGTRLTVL.